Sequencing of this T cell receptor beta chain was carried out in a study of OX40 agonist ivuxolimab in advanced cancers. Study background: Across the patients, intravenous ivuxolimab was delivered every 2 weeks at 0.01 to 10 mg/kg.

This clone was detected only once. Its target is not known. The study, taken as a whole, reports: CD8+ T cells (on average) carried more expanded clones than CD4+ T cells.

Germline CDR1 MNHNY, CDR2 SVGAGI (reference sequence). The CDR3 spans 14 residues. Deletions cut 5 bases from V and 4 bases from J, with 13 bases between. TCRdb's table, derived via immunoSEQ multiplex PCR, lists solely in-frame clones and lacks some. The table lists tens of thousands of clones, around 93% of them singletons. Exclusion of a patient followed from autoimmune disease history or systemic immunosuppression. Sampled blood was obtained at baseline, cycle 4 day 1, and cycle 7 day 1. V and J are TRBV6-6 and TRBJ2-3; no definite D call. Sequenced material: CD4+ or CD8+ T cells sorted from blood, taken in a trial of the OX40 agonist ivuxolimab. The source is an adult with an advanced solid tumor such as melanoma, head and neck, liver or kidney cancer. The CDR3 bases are TGTGCCAGCAGTCCCGTGGGTATGGCAGATACGCAGTATTTT. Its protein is CASSPVGMADTQYF.